The 20 T cell receptor beta chains presented below share a single source sample, sequenced in a study of T cells expressing NK-cell markers. From the 5' RACE reads, TCRdb lists one entry per CDR3 protein and no DNA. The record lists a few hundred thousand distinct CDR3 sequences, of which the ten most abundant hold around 4.9%. The specimen was blood T cells: a sorted CD56 or NKG2C T cell subset, CD4+ or CD8+ T cells, or bulk PBMC T cells (not recorded which). Receptor source: a man aged 18 to 69 in good health.

The chain has TRBV5-1 and TRBJ2-3; TCRdb picks TRBD1, but there is no DNA to check that call. The length of the CDR3 is 15 residues. Germline assignment: CDR1 SGHRS and CDR2 YFSETQ. The CDR3 reads CASSLLQGVPDTQYF.

This rearrangement joins TRBV7-2 to TRBJ2-3; TCRdb picks TRBD1, but there is no DNA to check that call. Per the germline V gene, CDR1 is SGHTA and CDR2 is FQGNSA. This CDR3 contains 16 residues. The chain's CDR3 is CASSFVWGGLTDTQYF.

CDR3 region: CASTLRGARGYTF. The chain has TRBV28 and TRBJ1-2. Germline-derived CDR1 and CDR2 are MDHEN and SYDVKM. There are 13 residues in the CDR3.

The rearrangement joins TRBV20-1 to TRBJ1-2; TCRdb returns TRBD1, unconfirmable since there is no DNA. The germline V gene encodes CDR1 DFQATT and CDR2 SNEGSKA (reference sequence). The CDR3 has 13 residues. This chain's CDR3 is CSASQGQGQGYTF.

The J gene is TRBJ2-7, the V gene TRBV5-5; the D gene TCRdb calls, TRBD1, cannot be checked with no DNA. This CDR3 spans 13 amino acids. Germline values: CDR1 SGHKS, CDR2 YYEKEE (reference sequence). The CDR3 sequence: CASSFRRGYEQYF.

This chain links TRBV12-3 or TRBV12-4 with TRBJ1-1; TCRdb selects TRBD1, and the lack of DNA leaves this call unchecked. This CDR3 has 12 residues. CDR3 sequence reads: CASSQGQREAFF.

V is TRBV6-5 and J is TRBJ2-3; the D call of TRBD2 rests on TCRdb alone, since no DNA is present to check it. This CDR3 spans 15 amino acids. Germline loops: CDR1 MNHEY, CDR2 SVGAGI. CDR3 in amino acids: CASSYTAGRTDTQYF.

The CDR3 sequence: CSVVGSKNQETQYF. This sequence joins TRBV29-1 and TRBJ2-5. From germline, CDR1 is SQVTM and CDR2 ANQGSEA. The CDR3 consists of 14 residues.

The chain is built from TRBV11-2 and TRBJ2-7; the D call from TCRdb, TRBD2, cannot be confirmed without DNA. Germline assignment: CDR1 SGHAT and CDR2 FQNNGV. This CDR3 is built from 14 residues. This chain's CDR3 is CASSFLAGSYEQYF. Full variable domain (outside the CDR3, taken from reference TRBV11-2 and TRBJ2-7): EAGVAQSPRYKIIEKRQSVAFWCNPISGHATLYWYQQILGQGPKLLIQFQNNGVVDDSQLPKDRFSAERLKGVDSTLKIQPAKLEDSAVYLCASSFLAGSYEQYFGPGTRLTVT.

The genes are TRBV20-1 and TRBJ1-2; the D call of TRBD1 rests on TCRdb alone, since no DNA is present to check it. The CDR3 extends over 15 amino acids. Per germline, CDR1 DFQATT and CDR2 SNEGSKA (reference sequence). The chain's CDR3 is CSAPRTTLVNYGYTF.

The chain links TRBV7-2 to TRBJ2-5; the TRBD1 assignment by TCRdb is unverifiable without DNA. Germline V gives CDR1 SGHTA, CDR2 FQGNSA. This CDR3 region has 16 residues. This CDR3 is CASSFSDRGRGETQYF.

The J gene is TRBJ2-3, the V gene TRBV18. Germline V gene sequence: CDR1 KGHSH, CDR2 LQKENI. This CDR3 is 15 amino acids long. The CDR3 protein is CASSPTTGNTDTQYF.

This chain uses TRBV2 with TRBJ2-5. The CDR3 consists of 12 residues. CDR1 and CDR2 from the germline V gene are SNHLY and FYNNEI. CDR3 residues: CASRGYSETQYF.

The J gene is TRBJ2-3, the V gene TRBV6-1; the D call of TRBD2 rests on TCRdb alone, since no DNA is present to check it. Germline CDR1 and CDR2: MNHNS and SASEGT. CDR3 length equals 17 residues. The CDR3 reads CASSTRTSGGGGGTQYF.

V gene TRBV7-2 combines with J gene TRBJ1-2. The CDR3 has 14 amino acids. Germline V gene lookup returns CDR1 SGHTA and CDR2 FQGNSA. CDR3 protein: CASSQNSPNYGYTF.

J is TRBJ2-3 and V is TRBV20-1; TCRdb indicates TRBD2, and absent DNA this call remains unverified. The germline CDR1 and CDR2 sequences are DFQATT and SNEGSKA (reference sequence). The CDR3 spans 14 residues. The CDR3 sequence: CSGTSGGGRDTQYF.

V and J are TRBV20-1 and TRBJ2-7; TCRdb lists TRBD1, though no DNA is available to test this call. Per the germline V gene, CDR1 is DFQATT and CDR2 is SNEGSKA (reference sequence). CDR3 length: 14 residues. The CDR3 here is CSVPGHASSYEQYF.

The chain combines TRBV18 with TRBJ2-3. CDR1 KGHSH and CDR2 LQKENI come from the germline V gene. CDR3 size: 14 residues. The CDR3 sequence: CARSKLVNTDTQYF.

This rearrangement joins TRBV7-6 to TRBJ2-5; TCRdb's assignment of TRBD1 cannot be checked, as there is no DNA. The CDR3 runs to 15 residues. CDR1 and CDR2 (germline): SGHVS, FNYEAQ. CDR3 in amino acids: CASSFGTGLLETQYF.

The V gene is TRBV6-5, the J gene TRBJ2-7; the D gene TCRdb calls, TRBD2, cannot be checked with no DNA. Germline V gene data show CDR1 as MNHEY and CDR2 as SVGAGI. The CDR3 consists of 14 residues. CDR3: CASSYLAGVHEQYF.